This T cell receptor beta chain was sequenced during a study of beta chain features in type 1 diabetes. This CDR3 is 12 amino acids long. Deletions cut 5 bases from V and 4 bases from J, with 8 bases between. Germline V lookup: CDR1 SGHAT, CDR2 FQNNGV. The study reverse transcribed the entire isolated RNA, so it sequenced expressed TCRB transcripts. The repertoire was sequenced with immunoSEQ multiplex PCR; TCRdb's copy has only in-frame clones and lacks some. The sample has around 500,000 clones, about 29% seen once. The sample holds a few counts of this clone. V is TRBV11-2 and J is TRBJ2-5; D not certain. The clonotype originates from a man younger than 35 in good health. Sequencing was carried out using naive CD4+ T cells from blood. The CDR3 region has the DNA TGTGCCAGCAGCCCCTGGGGAGAGACCCAGTACTTC. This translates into CASSPWGETQYF.